A single sample gave rise to the 26 T cell receptor beta chains below, sequenced in a study of PD-1 blockade in classical Hodgkin lymphoma. Time point in this sample: cycle 4 day 1 (C4D1), after more than five weeks of nivolumab. Each patient experienced a relapse that followed autologous stem cell transplantation, and brentuximab vedotin exposure varied. Magnetic negative selection was used to purify CD8+ T cells from thawed PBMCs. Assay: immunoSEQ multiplex PCR; the TCRdb copy retains only in-frame clones and omits some. The repertoire has roughly 12,000 clones, approximately 85% of them found once; the top ten carry 30% to 45%. The sample in question was CD8+ T cells from blood, obtained before the fourth cycle of nivolumab. Every receptor here comes from a human donor with classical Hodgkin lymphoma. The donor label of this sample is uncertain.

This rearrangement joins TRBV11-1 to TRBJ2-5; a weak D match, TRBD1 (6 bases). The CDR3 consists of 15 residues. Germline V CDR1 and CDR2: SGHAT, FQDESV (reference sequence). V was shortened by 1 base and J by 0 bases, with 9 bases between the two germline ends. The DNA of the CDR3 is TGTGCCAGCAGCTTAGGCCAGGGGAACCAAGAGACCCAGTACTTC. Its translation is CASSLGQGNQETQYF. Variable domain in full (rest from reference TRBV11-1 and TRBJ2-5): EAEVAQSPRYKITEKSQAVAFWCDPISGHATLYWYRQILGQGPELLVQFQDESVVDDSQLPKDRFSAERLKGVDSTLKIQPAELGDSAMYLCASSLGQGNQETQYFGPGTRLLVL.

This clone appeared once. The CDR3 region is CASSGTSGRIGGELFF. Here the CDR3 DNA reads TGTGCCAGCAGCGGTACTAGCGGGAGGATCGGCGGGGAGCTGTTTTTT. The V call is TRBV14, the J call TRBJ2-2; TRBD2 aligns across 12 bases. CDR3 length: 16 amino acids. Germline-derived CDR1 and CDR2 are SGHDN and FVKESK. The ends lost 5 bases at V and 7 bases at J; junction bases unmatched: 8.

In its sample, this clone was seen once. The chain carries TRBV14 and TRBJ1-2; D is unclear. CDR1 is SGHDN, CDR2 FVKESK, per germline. The ends were cut back, 4 bases at V and 8 bases at J, with 14 bases in the middle. The CDR3 extends over 13 amino acids. CDR3 sequence reads: CASSRRRELGYTF. In DNA, the CDR3 is TGTGCCAGCAGCCGCAGAAGAGAGTTGGGCTACACCTTC.

The chain carries TRBV4-3 and TRBJ1-4; 8 nucleotides match TRBD1. V shed 0 bases, J shed 0 bases, and the junction held 12 bases outside the gene matches. The CDR3 has 20 amino acids. Per germline, CDR1 LGHNA and CDR2 YSLEER. The CDR3 loop is CASSQETGAYLYPTNEKLFF. CDR3 in DNA: TGCGCCAGCAGCCAAGAGACAGGGGCCTACTTGTACCCAACTAATGAAAAACTGTTTTTT.

The rearrangement uses TRBV7-9 and TRBJ2-3, with D perhaps matching TRBD2 (6 bases). Per germline, CDR1 SEHNR and CDR2 FQNEAQ (reference sequence). Trimming removed 10 bases from V and 1 base from J, with 21 bases in between. This CDR3 contains 16 residues. The CDR3 DNA is TGTGCCACCATAACCCGGGGGACTTACCGCACAGATACGCAGTATTTT. Amino acid sequence: CATITRGTYRTDTQYF. The full variable domain, completed using reference TRBV7-9 and TRBJ2-3, is DTGVSQNPRHKITKRGQNVTFRCDPISEHNRLYWYRQTLGQGPEFLTYFQNEAQLEKSRLLSDRFSAERPKGSFSTLEIQRTEQGDSAMYLCATITRGTYRTDTQYFGPGTRLTVL.

There are a few counts of this clone. The gene calls are TRBV10-1 and TRBJ2-2; no clear D gene. CDR1 is WNHNN, CDR2 SYGVQD, per germline (reference sequence). The CDR3 loop spans 13 amino acids. V gave up 0 bases and J gave up 6 bases, with 5 bases separating them. The CDR3 DNA reads TGCGCCAGCAGTGAGTCGAATTCCGGGGAGCTGTTTTTT. Translation: CASSESNSGELFF.

This chain uses TRBV2 with TRBJ2-7; 7 bases match TRBD1. This CDR3 region has 16 residues. J gave up 7 bases and V 8 bases, and 20 bases lay outside the gene matches. Germline values: CDR1 SNHLY, CDR2 FYNNEI. CDR3 in DNA: TGTGCCAGCTTTATAGGGGGCCCGGCGAGGGTTCTGGAGCAGTACTTC. It specifies CASFIGGPARVLEQYF.

This clone has a single count. V and J are TRBV2 and TRBJ2-7; D is undetermined. Germline lookup yields CDR1 SNHLY and CDR2 FYNNEI. The V and J ends lost 3 bases and 5 bases respectively, with 14 bases between them. The CDR3 runs 14 residues. CDR3 in DNA: TGTGCCAGCAGTGACAGGTGGGTCGGCAACGAGCAGTACTTC. Translated, it gives CASSDRWVGNEQYF.

This sequence joins TRBV6-5 and TRBJ2-1; D possibly corresponds to TRBD2 (6 bases). Germline CDR1 and CDR2: MNHEY and SVGAGI. This CDR3 is built from 14 residues. Trimming cost V 1 base and J 7 bases, with 11 bases left between them. The CDR3 loop reads CASSYWQGGNEQFF. In DNA form, the CDR3 reads TGTGCCAGCAGTTACTGGCAGGGAGGTAATGAGCAGTTCTTC.

The chain couples TRBV7-9 to TRBJ2-7; tentatively, D is TRBD1 (5 bases). Trimming cost V 6 bases and J 6 bases, with 15 bases left between them. Germline-derived CDR1 and CDR2 are SEHNR and FQNEAQ (reference sequence). This CDR3 has 13 residues. CDR3 bases: TGTGCCAGCAGTTCAGGGTCGATGGGCGAGCAGTACTTC. Translation gives CASSSGSMGEQYF.

This chain uses TRBV30 with TRBJ1-2; D may be TRBD1 (6 bases). V shed 5 bases and J shed 7 bases, with 20 bases lying between them. The CDR3 consists of 14 residues. Germline V lookup: CDR1 GTSNPN, CDR2 SVGIG (reference sequence). CDR3 sequence (DNA): TGTGCCTGGGGGGACAATAGTCTTCCCCCTGGCTACACCTTC. As protein: CAWGDNSLPPGYTF. Using reference TRBV30 and TRBJ1-2 for the parts outside the CDR3, the full variable domain is SQTIHQWPATLVQPVGSPLSLECTVEGTSNPNLYWYRQAAGRGLQLLFYSVGIGQISSEVPQNLSASRPQDRQFILSSKKLLLSDSGFYLCAWGDNSLPPGYTFGSGTRLTVV.

This clone was counted a few times. J is TRBJ2-1 and V is TRBV27; D is possibly TRBD2 (6 bases). V lost 5 bases and J 7 bases, leaving 15 bases between the germline ends. The CDR3 has 14 residues. In germline, CDR1 is MNHEY, CDR2 SMNVEV (reference sequence). The CDR3 sequence: CASSLKNSGNEQFF. CDR3 DNA: TGTGCCAGCAGTCTAAAAAACAGCGGGAATGAGCAGTTCTTC.

The chain recombines TRBV11-2 with TRBJ1-2; TRBD1 might be the D (5 bases). V shed 5 bases and J shed 8 bases, with 21 bases lying between them. Per the germline V gene, CDR1 is SGHAT and CDR2 is FQNNGV. The CDR3 consists of 15 residues. CDR3 residues: CASSPGPTSSGGYTF. The DNA of the CDR3 is TGTGCCAGCAGCCCGGGCCCGACAAGCTCAGGGGGCTACACCTTC.

The V and J genes are TRBV4-2 and TRBJ1-3; tentatively, D is TRBD1 (6 bases). This CDR3 has 18 residues. The germline CDR1 and CDR2 sequences are LGHNA and YNFKEQ. V lost 0 bases and J 0 bases, leaving 15 bases between the germline ends. In DNA form, the CDR3 reads TGTGCCAGCAGCCAAGACCCCGGGACATTTAACTCTGGAAACACCATATATTTT. Translating gives CASSQDPGTFNSGNTIYF.

The rearrangement links TRBV7-9 to TRBJ2-2, with D perhaps TRBD1 (5 bases). This CDR3 region has 16 residues. Per germline, CDR1 SEHNR and CDR2 FQNEAQ (reference sequence). The V and J ends lost 1 base and 6 bases respectively, with 15 bases between them. CDR3 region: CASSLETDVWPGELFF. The CDR3 coding sequence is TGTGCCAGCAGCTTAGAGACAGATGTTTGGCCCGGGGAGCTGTTTTTT.

Here the CDR3 DNA reads TGTGCCAGCAGCTTAGGGGACAGGGGGCGGCTTGGTGGCTACACCTTC. This encodes CASSLGDRGRLGGYTF. The rearrangement uses TRBV7-9 and TRBJ1-2; TRBD1 aligns across 12 bases. Losses at the gene ends were 1 base for V and 7 bases for J; bases not matched to a gene: 7. The CDR3 is made up of 16 amino acids. Per the germline V gene, CDR1 is SEHNR and CDR2 is FQNEAQ (reference sequence).

This clone was picked up one time. Other DNA sequences in this specimen translate into the identical CDR3. The rearrangement joins TRBV7-2 to TRBJ2-1, with 9 bases aligning to TRBD2. CDR1 SGHTA and CDR2 FQGNSA come from the germline V gene. This CDR3 has 15 residues. The junction had 2 bases not matched to a gene; V was cut back by 3 bases and J by 2 bases. In nucleotides, the CDR3 is TGTGCCAGCAGCTTGACTAGCGGCCCCTACAATGAGCAGTTCTTC. It yields the protein CASSLTSGPYNEQFF. Based on the CDR3 plus reference TRBV7-2 and TRBJ2-1, the full variable domain is GAGVSQSPSNKVTEKGKDVELRCDPISGHTALYWYRQSLGQGLEFLIYFQGNSAPDKSGLPSDRFSAERTGGSVSTLTIQRTQQEDSAVYLCASSLTSGPYNEQFFGPGTRLTVL.

The rearrangement joins TRBV27 to TRBJ2-7; D may match TRBD1 or TRBD2 (6 bases each). The CDR3 runs 15 residues. CDR1 and CDR2 from the germline V gene are MNHEY and SMNVEV (reference sequence). V gave up 6 bases and J gave up 0 bases, with 15 bases separating them. CDR3 loop: CASSLAEGGSYEQYF. For the CDR3, the DNA is TGTGCCAGCAGCCTCGCAGAGGGGGGCTCCTACGAGCAGTACTTC.

The CDR3: CASSPGLFNTGELFF. CDR3 bases: TGTGCCAGCAGCCCGGGACTATTTAACACCGGGGAGCTGTTTTTT. This chain joins TRBV6-5 and TRBJ2-2, with TRBD2 identical over 7 bases. Germline V gene sequence: CDR1 MNHEY, CDR2 SVGAGI. The CDR3 is 15 amino acids. With V trimmed by 6 bases and J by 2 bases, 6 bases remained unmatched.

V is TRBV27 and J is TRBJ2-2, with D possibly matching TRBD1 (7 bases). The CDR3 contains 15 residues. Germline CDR1 reads MNHEY; CDR2 reads SMNVEV (reference sequence). V gave up 4 bases and J gave up 5 bases, with 14 bases separating them. CDR3 loop: CASSSRDSDTGELFF. DNA for the CDR3: TGTGCCAGCAGTTCGCGGGACAGCGATACCGGGGAGCTGTTTTTT.

This rearrangement joins TRBV14 to TRBJ1-3; D is ambiguous. The CDR3 covers 16 residues. The germline V gene has CDR1 SGHDN and CDR2 FVKESK. With 6 bases removed from V and 0 bases from J, the gap between germline ends came to 15 bases. CDR3 nucleotides: TGTGCCAGCAGTCCCTACGCCCGCCACTCTGGAAACACCATATATTTT. It translates to CASSPYARHSGNTIYF.

The gene calls are TRBV30 and TRBJ2-2, with D possibly being TRBD1 or TRBD2 (5 bases each). The germline CDR1 and CDR2 sequences are GTSNPN and SVGIG (reference sequence). The CDR3 length is 14 residues. The germline V and J ends were trimmed by 0 bases and 4 bases, with 9 bases remaining between them. The CDR3 reads CAWSVGVLTGELFF. The CDR3 DNA is TGTGCCTGGAGTGTGGGGGTTCTCACCGGGGAGCTGTTTTTT.

The chain couples TRBV11-2 to TRBJ2-1, with D unresolved. The germline CDR1 and CDR2 sequences are SGHAT and FQNNGV. The V gene lost 6 bases and the J gene lost 4 bases, with 10 bases spanning the gap. The CDR3 loop spans 13 amino acids. The chain's CDR3 is CASSSDGYNEQFF. For the CDR3, the DNA is TGTGCCAGCAGTTCTGACGGTTACAATGAGCAGTTCTTC.

The rearrangement links TRBV7-6 to TRBJ2-7, with TRBD1 identical over 9 bases. The CDR3 is 15 residues long. V was clipped by 1 base and J by 5 bases; unmatched bases: 6. Per germline, CDR1 SGHVS and CDR2 FNYEAQ. The CDR3: CASSLEPGQGHEQYF. The CDR3 nucleotides are TGTGCCAGCAGCTTAGAGCCGGGACAGGGTCACGAGCAGTACTTC. Full variable domain (remainder filled in from reference TRBV7-6 and TRBJ2-7): GAGVSQSPRYKVTKRGQDVALRCDPISGHVSLYWYRQALGQGPEFLTYFNYEAQQDKSGLPNDRFSAERPEGSISTLTIQRTEQRDSAMYRCASSLEPGQGHEQYFGPGTRLTVT.

This clone was recorded once. The chain combines TRBV19 with TRBJ2-2, with D maybe TRBD1 (5 bases). V lost 6 bases and J 6 bases, leaving 5 bases between the germline ends. This CDR3 spans 11 amino acids. Germline CDR1 and CDR2: LNHDA and SQIVND (reference sequence). The CDR3 region has the DNA TGTGCCAGTAGAGGGGCCGGGGAGCTGTTTTTT. This translates into CASRGAGELFF.

This clone was counted a few times. The chain joins TRBV27 to TRBJ1-2, with D uncertain. The CDR3 totals 15 residues. V was cut by 2 bases and J by 0 bases, with 10 bases left in between. Per the germline V gene, CDR1 is MNHEY and CDR2 is SMNVEV (reference sequence). CDR3 sequence: CASSLRPRANYGYTF. CDR3 sequence (DNA): TGTGCCAGCAGTTTAAGACCTAGAGCTAACTATGGCTACACCTTC.